Given below is one T cell receptor (beta chain) in context. The trim removed 1 base at V and 2 bases at J, leaving 8 bases unmatched. This CDR3 comprises 17 residues. CDR1 and CDR2 from the germline V gene are SGHAT and FQNNGV. The data belong to a study of blood T cell repertoires in COVID-19. How the authors handled the data: Amplification with reference gene primers provided the estimates of nucleated cell counts. Assay: immunoSEQ multiplex PCR; the TCRdb copy retains only in-frame clones and omits some. The V and J calls and clone size come from that table; D and trimming were worked out from the DNA. The sample holds some 410,000 clones, around nine tenths seen once.

This chain joins TRBV11-2 and TRBJ1-3, with 7 bases matching TRBD1. The clonotype was recovered from a woman younger than 45 with acute COVID-19. The sample was PBMCs or T cells enriched from blood (not recorded which). For the CDR3, the DNA is TGTGCCAGCAGCTTAGGGGTGCAGGGGGAAGCTGGAAACACCATATATTTT. The encoded protein is CASSLGVQGEAGNTIYF. Using reference TRBV11-2 and TRBJ1-3 for the parts outside the CDR3, the full variable domain is EAGVAQSPRYKIIEKRQSVAFWCNPISGHATLYWYQQILGQGPKLLIQFQNNGVVDDSQLPKDRFSAERLKGVDSTLKIQPAKLEDSAVYLCASSLGVQGEAGNTIYFGEGSWLTVV.